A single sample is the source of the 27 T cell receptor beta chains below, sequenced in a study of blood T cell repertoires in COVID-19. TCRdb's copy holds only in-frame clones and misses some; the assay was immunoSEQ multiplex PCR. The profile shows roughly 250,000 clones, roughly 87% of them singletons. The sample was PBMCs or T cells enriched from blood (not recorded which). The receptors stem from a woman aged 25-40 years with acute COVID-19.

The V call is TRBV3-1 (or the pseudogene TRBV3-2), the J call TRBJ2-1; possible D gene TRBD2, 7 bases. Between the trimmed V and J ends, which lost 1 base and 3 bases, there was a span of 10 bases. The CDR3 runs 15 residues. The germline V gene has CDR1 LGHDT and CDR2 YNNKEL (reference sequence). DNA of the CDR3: TGTGCCAGCAGCCAAGTCGGGGGGCGCTACAATGAGCAGTTCTTC. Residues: CASSQVGGRYNEQFF.

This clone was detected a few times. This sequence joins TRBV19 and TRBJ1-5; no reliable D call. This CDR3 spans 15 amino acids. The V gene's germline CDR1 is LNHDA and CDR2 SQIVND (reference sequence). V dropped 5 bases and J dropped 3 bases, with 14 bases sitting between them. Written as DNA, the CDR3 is TGTGCCAGTAGTCCCGGCGGGTTGAACAATCAGCCCCAGCATTTT. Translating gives CASSPGGLNNQPQHF.

The CDR3 loop is CASSISGAGELFF. CDR3 bases: TGTGCCAGTAGTATTTCAGGGGCCGGGGAGCTGTTTTTT. J is TRBJ2-2 and V is TRBV19; perhaps TRBD1 as D (6 bases). Looked up from germline, CDR1 is LNHDA and CDR2 is SQIVND (reference sequence). The CDR3 is 13 residues long. The germline V and J ends were trimmed by 3 bases and 6 bases, with 8 bases remaining between them.

DNA of the CDR3: TGTGCCAGCAGCGGCCCGGACAGCTACGAGCAGTACTTC. Translated: CASSGPDSYEQYF. This chain connects TRBV11-1 to TRBJ2-7; perhaps TRBD1 as D (6 bases). The germline V and J ends were trimmed by 5 bases and 3 bases, with 11 bases remaining between them. The CDR3 is made up of 13 amino acids. Germline CDR1 is SGHAT and CDR2 is FQDESV (reference sequence).

The CDR3 sequence: CAISREGDYGYTF. Written as DNA, the CDR3 is TGTGCCATCAGCAGGGAAGGGGACTATGGCTACACCTTC. The chain has TRBV10-3 and TRBJ1-2, with a tentative D call TRBD1 (5 bases). The CDR3 extends over 13 amino acids. The germline V and J ends were trimmed by 6 bases and 3 bases, with 11 bases remaining between them. In germline, CDR1 is ENHRY, CDR2 SYGVKD.

This chain's CDR3 is CASSLGERGRGLDEQYF. In DNA form, the CDR3 reads TGTGCCAGCAGCTTGGGTGAGAGAGGAAGGGGTTTGGACGAGCAGTACTTC. The rearrangement uses TRBV5-4 and TRBJ2-7; D perhaps matches TRBD1 (5 bases). V was shortened by 0 bases and J by 5 bases, with 21 bases between the two germline ends. Germline CDR1 and CDR2: SGHNT and YYREEE (reference sequence). CDR3 size: 17 residues.

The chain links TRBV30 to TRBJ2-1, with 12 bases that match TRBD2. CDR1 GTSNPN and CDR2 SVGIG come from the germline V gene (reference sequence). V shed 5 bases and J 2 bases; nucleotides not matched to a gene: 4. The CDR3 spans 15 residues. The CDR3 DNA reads TGTGCCTGGGAAAGACTAGCGGGGGCCTACAATGAGCAGTTCTTC. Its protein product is CAWERLAGAYNEQFF.

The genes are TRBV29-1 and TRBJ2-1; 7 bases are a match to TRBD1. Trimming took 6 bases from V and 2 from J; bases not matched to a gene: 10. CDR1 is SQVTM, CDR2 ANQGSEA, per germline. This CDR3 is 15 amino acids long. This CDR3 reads CSVAAGTATYNEQFF. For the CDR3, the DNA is TGCAGCGTGGCGGCCGGGACAGCGACCTACAATGAGCAGTTCTTC.

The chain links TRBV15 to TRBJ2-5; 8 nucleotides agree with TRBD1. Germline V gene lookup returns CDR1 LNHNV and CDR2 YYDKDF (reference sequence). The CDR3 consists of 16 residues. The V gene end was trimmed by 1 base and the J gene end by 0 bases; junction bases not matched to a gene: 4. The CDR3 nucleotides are TGTGCCACCAGCAGAGTCTTGGACAGGGACCAAGAGACCCAGTACTTC. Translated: CATSRVLDRDQETQYF.

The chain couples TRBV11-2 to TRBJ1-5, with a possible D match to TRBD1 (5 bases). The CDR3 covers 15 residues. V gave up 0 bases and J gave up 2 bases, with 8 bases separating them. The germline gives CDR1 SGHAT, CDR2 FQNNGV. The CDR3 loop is CASSLDGGGNQPQHF. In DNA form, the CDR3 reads TGTGCCAGCAGCTTAGACGGGGGGGGCAATCAGCCCCAGCATTTT.

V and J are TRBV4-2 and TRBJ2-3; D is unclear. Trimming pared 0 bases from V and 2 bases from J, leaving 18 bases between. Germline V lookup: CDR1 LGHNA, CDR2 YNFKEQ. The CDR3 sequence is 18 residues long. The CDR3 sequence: CASSQESPRSAPTDTQYF. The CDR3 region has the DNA TGTGCCAGCAGCCAAGAGTCCCCCCGGTCCGCTCCCACAGATACGCAGTATTTT.

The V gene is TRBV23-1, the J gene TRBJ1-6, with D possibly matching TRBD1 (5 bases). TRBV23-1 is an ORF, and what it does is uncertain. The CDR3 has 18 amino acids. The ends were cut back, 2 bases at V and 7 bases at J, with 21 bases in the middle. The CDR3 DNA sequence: TGCGCCAGCAGTCAACCGGACATTGGGGCCAGGGCCAATTCACCCCTCCACTTT. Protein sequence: CASSQPDIGARANSPLHF.

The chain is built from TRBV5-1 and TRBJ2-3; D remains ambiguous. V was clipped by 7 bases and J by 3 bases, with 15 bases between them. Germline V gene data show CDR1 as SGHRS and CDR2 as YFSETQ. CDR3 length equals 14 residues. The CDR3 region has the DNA TGCGCCAGCTCGGCTAGACTCATTACAGATACGCAGTATTTT. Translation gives CASSARLITDTQYF.

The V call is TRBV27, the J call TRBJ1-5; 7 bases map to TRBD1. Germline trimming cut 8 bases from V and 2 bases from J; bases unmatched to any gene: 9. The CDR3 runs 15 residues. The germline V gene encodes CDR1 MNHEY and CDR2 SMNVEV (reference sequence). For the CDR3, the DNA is TGTGCCAGCGGCAGGGGGGTTCTGGGCAATCAGCCCCAGCATTTT. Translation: CASGRGVLGNQPQHF.

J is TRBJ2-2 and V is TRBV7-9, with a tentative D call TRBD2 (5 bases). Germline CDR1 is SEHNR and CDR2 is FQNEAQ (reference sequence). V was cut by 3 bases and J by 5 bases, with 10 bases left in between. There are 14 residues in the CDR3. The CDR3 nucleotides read TGTGCCAGCAGCTTCGGTAGAGGGACCGGGGAGCTGTTTTTT. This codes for CASSFGRGTGELFF.

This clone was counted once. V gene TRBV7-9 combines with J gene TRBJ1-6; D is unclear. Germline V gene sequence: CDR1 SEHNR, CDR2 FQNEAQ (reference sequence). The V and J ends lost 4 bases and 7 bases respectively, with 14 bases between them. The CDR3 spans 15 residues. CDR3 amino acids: CASSSRSQRNSPLHF. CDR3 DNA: TGTGCCAGCAGCTCCCGATCTCAACGGAATTCACCCCTCCACTTT.

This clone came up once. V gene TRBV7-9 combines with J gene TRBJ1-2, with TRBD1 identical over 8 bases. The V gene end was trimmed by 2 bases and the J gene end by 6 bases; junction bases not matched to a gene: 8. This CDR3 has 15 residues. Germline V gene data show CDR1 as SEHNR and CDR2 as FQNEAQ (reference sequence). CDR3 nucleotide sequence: TGTGCCAGCAGCTTACCACAGGGGGTGAGGGATGGCTACACCTTC. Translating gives CASSLPQGVRDGYTF.

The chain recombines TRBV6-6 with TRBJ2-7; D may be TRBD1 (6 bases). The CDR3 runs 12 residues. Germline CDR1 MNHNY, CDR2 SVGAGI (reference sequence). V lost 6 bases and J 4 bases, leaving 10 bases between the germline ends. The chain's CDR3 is CASSTGPYEQYF. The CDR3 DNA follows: TGTGCCAGCAGCACAGGGCCATACGAGCAGTACTTC.

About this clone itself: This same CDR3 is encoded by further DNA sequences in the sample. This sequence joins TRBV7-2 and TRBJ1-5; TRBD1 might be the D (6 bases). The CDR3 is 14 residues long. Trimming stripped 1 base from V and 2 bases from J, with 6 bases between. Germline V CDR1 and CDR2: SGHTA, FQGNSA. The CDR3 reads CASSLGQGNQPQHF. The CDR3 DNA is TGTGCCAGCAGCTTAGGACAGGGCAATCAGCCCCAGCATTTT.

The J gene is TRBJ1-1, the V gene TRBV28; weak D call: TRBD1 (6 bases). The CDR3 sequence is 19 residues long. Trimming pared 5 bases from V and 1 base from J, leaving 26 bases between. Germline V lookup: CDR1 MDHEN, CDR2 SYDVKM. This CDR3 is CASSPLYSPRGEANTEAFF. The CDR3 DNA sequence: TGTGCCAGCAGTCCACTTTATTCCCCCAGGGGCGAAGCGAACACTGAAGCTTTCTTT.

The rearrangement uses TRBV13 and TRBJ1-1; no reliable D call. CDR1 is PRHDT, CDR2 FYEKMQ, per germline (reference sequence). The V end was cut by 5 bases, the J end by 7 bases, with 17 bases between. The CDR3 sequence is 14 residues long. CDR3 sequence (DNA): TGTGCCAGCAGCCCCCCGGGTGTACCGGGTGAAGCTTTCTTT. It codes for CASSPPGVPGEAFF.

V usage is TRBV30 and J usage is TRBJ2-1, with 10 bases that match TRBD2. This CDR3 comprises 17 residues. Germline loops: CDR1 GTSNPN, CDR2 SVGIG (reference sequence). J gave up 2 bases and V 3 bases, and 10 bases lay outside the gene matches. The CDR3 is CAWRLAGGLTAYNEQFF. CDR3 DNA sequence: TGTGCCTGGAGGTTAGCGGGGGGCCTTACCGCCTACAATGAGCAGTTCTTC.

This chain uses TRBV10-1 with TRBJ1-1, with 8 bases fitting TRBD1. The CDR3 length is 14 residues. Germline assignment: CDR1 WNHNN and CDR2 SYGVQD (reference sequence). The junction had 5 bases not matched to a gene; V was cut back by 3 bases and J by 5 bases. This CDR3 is CASSDRTGRTEAFF. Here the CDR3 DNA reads TGCGCCAGCAGTGACCGGACAGGGCGGACTGAAGCTTTCTTT.

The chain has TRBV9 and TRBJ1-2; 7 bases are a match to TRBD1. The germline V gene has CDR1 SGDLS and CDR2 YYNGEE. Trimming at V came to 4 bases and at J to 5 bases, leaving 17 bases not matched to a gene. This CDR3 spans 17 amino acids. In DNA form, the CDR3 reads TGTGCCAGCAGCCGTCCTGGCGGGGGGGACAGCCGTTATGGCTACACCTTC. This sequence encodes CASSRPGGGDSRYGYTF.

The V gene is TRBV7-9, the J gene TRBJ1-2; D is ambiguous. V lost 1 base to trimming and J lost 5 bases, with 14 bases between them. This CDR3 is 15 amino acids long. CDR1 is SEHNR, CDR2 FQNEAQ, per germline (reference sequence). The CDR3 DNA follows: TGTGCCAGCAGCTTAGTGGCCCAAGGACTATATGGCTACACCTTC. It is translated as CASSLVAQGLYGYTF.

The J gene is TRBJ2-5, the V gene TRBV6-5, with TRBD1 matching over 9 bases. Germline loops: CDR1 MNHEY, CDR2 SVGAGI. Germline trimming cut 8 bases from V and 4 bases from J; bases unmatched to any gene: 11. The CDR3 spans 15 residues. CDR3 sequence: CASATRDRVRETQYF. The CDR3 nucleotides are TGTGCCAGCGCCACGCGGGACAGGGTCCGAGAGACCCAGTACTTC.

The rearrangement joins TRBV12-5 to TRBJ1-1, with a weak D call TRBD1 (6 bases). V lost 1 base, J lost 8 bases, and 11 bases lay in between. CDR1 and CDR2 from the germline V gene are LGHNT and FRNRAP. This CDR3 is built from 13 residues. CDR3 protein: CASGLEPQGEAFF. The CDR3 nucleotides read TGTGCTAGTGGTTTGGAGCCACAGGGCGAAGCTTTCTTT.